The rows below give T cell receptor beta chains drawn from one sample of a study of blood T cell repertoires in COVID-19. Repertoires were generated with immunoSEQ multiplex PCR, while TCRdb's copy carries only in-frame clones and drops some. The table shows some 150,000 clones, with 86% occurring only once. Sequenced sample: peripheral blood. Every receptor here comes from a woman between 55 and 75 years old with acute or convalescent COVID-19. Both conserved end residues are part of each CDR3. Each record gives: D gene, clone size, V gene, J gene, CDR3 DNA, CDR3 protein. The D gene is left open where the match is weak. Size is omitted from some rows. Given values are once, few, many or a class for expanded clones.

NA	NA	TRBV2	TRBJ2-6	TGTGCCAGCAGTGAAGGAGGGGGCTCTGGGGCCAACGTCCTGACTTTC	CASSEGGGSGANVLTF
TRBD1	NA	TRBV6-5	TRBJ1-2	TGTGCCAGCAGTTCCGGGACAGGCGTCTATGGCTACACCTTC	CASSSGTGVYGYTF
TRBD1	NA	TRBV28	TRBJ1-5	TGTGCCAGCAGTTCCCGGGACAGAGACAATCAGCCCCAGCATTTT	CASSSRDRDNQPQHF
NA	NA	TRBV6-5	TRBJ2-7	TGTGCCAGCAGTTGGGGCAGGGGATACGAGCAGTACTTC	CASSWGRGYEQYF
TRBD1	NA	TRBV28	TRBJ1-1	TGTGCCAGCAGTTACCCCCGGACAGGGGGCACTGAAGCTTTCTTT	CASSYPRTGGTEAFF
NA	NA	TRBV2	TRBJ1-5	TGTGCCAGCAGTGAACAGGGAATTCACAATCAGCCCCAGCATTTT	CASSEQGIHNQPQHF
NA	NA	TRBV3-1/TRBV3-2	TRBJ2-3	TGTGCCAGCAGCCAAGATTTTAGGCAACACGGGGGGCTCACAGATACGCAGTATTTT	CASSQDFRQHGGLTDTQYF
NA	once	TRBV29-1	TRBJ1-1	TGCAGCGTTGGGATCAACAGAATGAACACTGAAGCTTTCTTT	CSVGINRMNTEAFF
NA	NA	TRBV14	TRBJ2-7	TGTGCCAGCAGCCCTTTATTGGACTCGTCGCGCTACGAGCAGTACTTC	CASSPLLDSSRYEQYF
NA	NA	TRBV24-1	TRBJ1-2	TGTGCCACCAGTGAATCAGATTATGGCTACACCTTC	CATSESDYGYTF
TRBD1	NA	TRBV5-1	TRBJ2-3	TGCGCCAGCACGACAGGGAGCACAGATACGCAGTATTTT	CASTTGSTDTQYF
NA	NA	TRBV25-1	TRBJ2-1	TGTGCCAGCAGCGCCACAGGGAACAATGAGCAGTTCTTC	CASSATGNNEQFF
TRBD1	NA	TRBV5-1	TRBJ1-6	TGCGCCAGCAGCTTAAGACAGGGGGATAATTCACCCCTCCACTTT	CASSLRQGDNSPLHF
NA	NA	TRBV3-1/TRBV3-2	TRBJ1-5	TGTGCCAGCAGCCAAGATTCGGGGTATCAGCCCCAGCATTTT	CASSQDSGYQPQHF
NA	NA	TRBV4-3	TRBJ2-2	TGCGCCAGCAGCCGGCGGGGAGCCGGGGGCACCGGGGAGCTGTTTTTT	CASSRRGAGGTGELFF
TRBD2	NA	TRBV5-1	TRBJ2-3	TGCGCCAGCAGCCAGGGACTAGGTGGCACAGATACGCAGTATTTT	CASSQGLGGTDTQYF
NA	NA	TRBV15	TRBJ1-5	TGTGCCACCAGCAGAGGTGGACAAAGGGGCAATCAGCCCCAGCATTTT	CATSRGGQRGNQPQHF
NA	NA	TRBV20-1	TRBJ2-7	TGCAGTATAGCAGGGGCCTACGAGCAGTACTTC	CSIAGAYEQYF
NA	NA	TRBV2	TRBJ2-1	TGTGCCACCCGTTTAGTTGATGAGCAGTTCTTC	CATRLVDEQFF
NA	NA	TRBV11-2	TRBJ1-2	TGTGCCAGCAGCTTGAGACAACACAGGACCTATGGCTACACCTTC	CASSLRQHRTYGYTF
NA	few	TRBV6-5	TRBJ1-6	TGTGCCAGCAGTTTCCTGTTGGACAGCAATTCACCCCTCCACTTT	CASSFLLDSNSPLHF
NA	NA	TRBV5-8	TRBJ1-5	TGTGCCAGCAGCTTAACGGGAAATAGCAATCAGCCCCAGCATTTT	CASSLTGNSNQPQHF
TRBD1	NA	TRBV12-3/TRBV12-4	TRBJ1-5	TGTGCCAGCAGCGAACAGGGGGGTCAGCCCCAGCATTTT	CASSEQGGQPQHF
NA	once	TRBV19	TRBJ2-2	TGTGCCAGTAGTATTGGCCTCACCGGGGAGCTGTTTTTT	CASSIGLTGELFF
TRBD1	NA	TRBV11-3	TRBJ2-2	TGTGCCAGCAGCCGACAGGGGCGATCCACCGGGGAGCTGTTTTTT	CASSRQGRSTGELFF
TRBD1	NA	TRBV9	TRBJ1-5	TGTGCCAGCAGCCCCGGGACAGACACTTTTAGCAATCAGCCCCAGCATTTT	CASSPGTDTFSNQPQHF
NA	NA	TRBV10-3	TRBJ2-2	TGTGCCATCAGCGGCGGGGGGACAGCGAACACCGGGGAGCTGTTTTTT	CAISGGGTANTGELFF